This TCR beta chain was recorded in a study of naive and memory T cell subsets. General observations from the study: TCR transcript changes with activation or differentiation may affect this RNA method.

This clonotype showed up many times. Antigen: not known. A UMI-containing oligonucleotide was joined by 3' ligation to the TCR cDNA template. RNA was extracted from under 3 ml of whole blood of healthy adults. Reverse transcription used DNase-treated unsorted total RNA, aiming for 1 to 1000 ng. The length of the CDR3 is 13 residues. Germline CDR1 is SQVTM and CDR2 is ANQGSEA. Trimming cost V 3 bases and J 4 bases; bases outside gene matches: 5. Four PCR rounds used nested alpha and beta constant region primers plus the SP2 primer. Alpha and beta constant region primers primed reverse transcription for blood and skin samples. TCRdb itself ran the 5' RACE reads through MiXCR, one entry per CDR3 protein. Found here are 50,000 to 60,000 distinct CDR3 sequences, 6.5% to 8.5% of them singletons; the top ten hold approximately 9.7%.

This clonotype was sampled from a female donor in good health. The chain couples TRBV29-1 to TRBJ1-1, with 7 bases lining up with TRBD1. In DNA form, the CDR3 reads TGCAGCGTTGATGGACAGGTAGGCACTGAAGCTTTCTTT. Its translation: CSVDGQVGTEAFF.